This entry lists 32 T cell receptor beta chains sequenced from one sample in a study of T-cell reconstitution after alpha-beta-depleted transplantation in children. Preparation of the TCRbeta library used unique molecular identifiers. One entry per CDR3 protein results from TCRdb running MiXCR on the PCR reads. The sample yields 200,000 to 250,000 distinct CDR3 sequences, roughly 11% seen once. Material: PBMCs, obtained before TCRalphabeta/CD19-depleted stem cell transplant. These receptors were collected from a child under two years old with acute myeloid leukemia, due to receive a stem cell transplant.

As concerns this clonotype: One junction end disagrees with the germline gene, perhaps due to a read error. V is TRBV19 and J is TRBJ2-1, with D uncertain. The CDR3 runs 11 residues. Germline V gene lookup returns CDR1 LNHDA and CDR2 SQIVND (reference sequence). CDR3 sequence reads: CASSTYNKQFF. The CDR3 region has the DNA TGTGCCAGTAGTACTTACAATAAGCAGTTCTTC.

There are many counts of this clonotype. This rearrangement joins TRBV12-3 or TRBV12-4 to TRBJ2-7, with TRBD1 matching over 10 bases. The ends lost 5 bases at V and 5 bases at J; junction bases unmatched: 9. The CDR3 has 15 residues. CDR3 nucleotides: TGTGCCAGCAGTCAGGACAGGGGGGCGGAGGACGAGCAGTACTTC. It specifies CASSQDRGAEDEQYF.

This clonotype was seen at least ten times. The CDR3 protein is CASSVGQGYKGYTF. The CDR3, as DNA: TGTGCCAGCAGCGTAGGACAAGGGTACAAGGGCTACACCTTC. This chain connects TRBV9 to TRBJ1-2, with unresolved D. The CDR3 spans 14 residues. The V end was cut by 0 bases, the J end by 8 bases, with 14 bases between. Germline CDR1 SGDLS, CDR2 YYNGEE.

This clonotype came up many times. The chain couples TRBV28 to TRBJ1-2; TRBD1 is a possible D gene (6 bases). The V gene lost 5 bases and the J gene lost 2 bases, with 15 bases spanning the gap. Germline CDR1 reads MDHEN; CDR2 reads SYDVKM. This CDR3 is built from 15 residues. CDR3 loop: CASSLPTTGNYGYTF. CDR3 bases: TGTGCCAGCAGTCTCCCGACCACAGGGAACTATGGCTACACCTTC.

V gene TRBV20-1 combines with J gene TRBJ2-7, with 9 positions matching TRBD2. The germline gives CDR1 DFQATT, CDR2 SNEGSKA (reference sequence). This CDR3 region has 12 residues. The CDR3 bases are TGCAGCGGTACGACTAGCGGCTACGAGCAGTACTTC. As protein: CSGTTSGYEQYF.

This clonotype was counted ten times or more. The genes are TRBV6-5 and TRBJ2-3, with 9 bases that match TRBD2. V shed 1 base, J shed 0 bases, and the junction held 5 bases outside the gene matches. This CDR3 has 17 residues. From germline, CDR1 is MNHEY and CDR2 SVGAGI. CDR3 sequence (DNA): TGTGCCAGCAGTTACTTTCCTACTAGCGGGAGCACAGATACGCAGTATTTT. This translates into CASSYFPTSGSTDTQYF.

To note about this clonotype: A much more abundant neighbour one base away suggests this may be a read error. The V and J genes are TRBV6-6 and TRBJ2-1; D unclear. Trimming shortened V by 11 bases and J by 5 bases, and 16 bases separated the two germline ends. CDR1 and CDR2 from the germline V gene are MNHNY and SVGAGI (reference sequence). This CDR3 comprises 13 residues. CDR3 bases: TGTGCCGCCCAAGACCCCCAAGACAATGAGCAGTTCTTC. Amino acids: CAAQDPQDNEQFF.

As concerns this clonotype: This sequence may be a read error, since a much larger clone differs from it by one base. This chain links TRBV28 with TRBJ2-1, with D unresolved. With 11 bases removed from V and 7 bases from J, the gap between germline ends came to 15 bases. Germline loops: CDR1 MDHEN, CDR2 SYDVKM. This CDR3 is built from 12 residues. CDR3 sequence: CAGESTVNEQFF. The CDR3 DNA follows: TGTGCCGGCGAGTCGACTGTTAATGAGCAGTTCTTC.

This clonotype was recorded at least ten times. The chain carries TRBV29-1 and TRBJ2-3, with TRBD1 identical over 7 bases. Germline V lookup: CDR1 SQVTM, CDR2 ANQGSEA. The V gene end was trimmed by 4 bases and the J gene end by 2 bases; junction bases not matched to a gene: 3. The CDR3 runs to 13 residues. CDR3 sequence reads: CSVAGQVTDTQYF. The CDR3 nucleotides read TGCAGCGTTGCTGGACAGGTCACAGATACGCAGTATTTT.

This clonotype was picked up many times. The CDR3 protein is CASTEAEGGPLDNEQFF. The DNA of the CDR3 is TGTGCCAGCACCGAAGCCGAGGGGGGCCCCCTTGACAATGAGCAGTTCTTC. This rearrangement joins TRBV6-1 to TRBJ2-1; D is possibly TRBD1 or TRBD2 (6 bases each). Germline values: CDR1 MNHNS, CDR2 SASEGT. The CDR3 runs 17 residues. V gave up 7 bases and J gave up 5 bases, with 24 bases separating them.

At least ten counts were recorded for this clonotype. The rearrangement joins TRBV6-5 to TRBJ2-7, with D possibly matching TRBD1 (6 bases). Trimming removed 6 bases from V and 9 bases from J, with 12 bases in between. CDR1 is MNHEY, CDR2 SVGAGI, per germline. This CDR3 has 11 amino acids. CDR3 coding DNA: TGTGCCAGCAGGCAGGGGCCTGGGCAGTACTTC. This gives the protein CASRQGPGQYF.

This clonotype was seen repeatedly, ten times or more. J is TRBJ2-1 and V is TRBV5-1; D is possibly TRBD2 (6 bases). There are 17 residues in the CDR3. Trimming took 0 bases from V and 2 from J, leaving 15 bases between them. Germline V gene lookup returns CDR1 SGHRS and CDR2 YFSETQ. The CDR3 region is CASSLVSLARTYNEQFF. The CDR3 DNA follows: TGCGCCAGCAGCTTGGTTTCCCTAGCGAGGACCTACAATGAGCAGTTCTTC.

This clonotype was seen only a few times. The chain has TRBV25-1 and TRBJ2-3; D might be TRBD2 (6 bases). The CDR3 covers 13 residues. Germline V lookup: CDR1 MGHDK, CDR2 SYGVNS. Trimming pared 7 bases from V and 4 bases from J, leaving 12 bases between. In DNA form, the CDR3 reads TGTGCCAGCAACGCGGGGTGGTCAGATACGCAGTATTTT. Translated, it gives CASNAGWSDTQYF.

This clonotype was seen more than once but under ten times. Here the CDR3 reads CASSLAYAVTGANVLTF. The CDR3 coding sequence is TGTGCCAGCAGCTTAGCGTATGCGGTAACTGGGGCCAACGTCCTGACTTTC. The J gene is TRBJ2-6, the V gene TRBV7-2; D not resolved. This CDR3 region has 17 residues. The ends were cut back, 0 bases at V and 2 bases at J, with 11 bases in the middle. Germline lookup yields CDR1 SGHTA and CDR2 FQGNSA.

This clonotype was counted many times. This rearrangement joins TRBV7-9 to TRBJ2-7; the D gene is possibly TRBD2 (6 bases). The V and J ends lost 5 bases and 6 bases respectively, with 17 bases between them. CDR1 is SEHNR, CDR2 FQNEAQ, per germline (reference sequence). This CDR3 has 14 residues. The CDR3 DNA reads TGTGCCAGCAGCACCGGGACTCCCAGACGCGAGCAGTACTTC. Protein: CASSTGTPRREQYF.

This clonotype has at least ten counts. This sequence joins TRBV5-1 and TRBJ2-1, with 9 bases fitting TRBD2. Germline V gene lookup returns CDR1 SGHRS and CDR2 YFSETQ. The CDR3 runs to 16 residues. Unmatched junction bases numbered 4, after V lost 1 base and J lost 2 bases. Written as DNA, the CDR3 is TGCGCCAGCAGCTTGATCCCTAGCGGGACCTACAATGAGCAGTTCTTC. Protein product: CASSLIPSGTYNEQFF.

In its sample, this clonotype was seen many times. This chain links TRBV5-6 with TRBJ2-2; possibly TRBD1 or TRBD2 for D (5 bases each). The V end lost 6 bases, the J end lost 5 bases, and 17 bases lay between the germline ends. From germline, CDR1 is SGHDT and CDR2 YYEEEE. The CDR3 totals 15 residues. The CDR3 spells CASTLWGSGTGELFF. The CDR3 DNA reads TGTGCCAGCACCCTCTGGGGGTCGGGGACCGGGGAGCTGTTTTTT.

This clonotype was seen at least ten times. The chain employs TRBV9 and TRBJ2-2; maybe TRBD1 (6 bases). The CDR3 is 13 amino acids. Deletions cut 2 bases from V and 9 bases from J, with 11 bases between. Germline V CDR1 and CDR2: SGDLS, YYNGEE. This chain's CDR3 is CASSVGQPWELFF. The CDR3 coding sequence is TGTGCCAGCAGCGTCGGACAGCCCTGGGAGCTGTTTTTT.

This clonotype was counted a few times. V is TRBV11-1 and J is TRBJ1-2, with D hard to call. Trimming shortened V by 0 bases and J by 0 bases, and 5 bases separated the two germline ends. CDR1 and CDR2 from the germline V gene are SGHAT and FQDESV (reference sequence). The CDR3 loop spans 14 amino acids. The CDR3 sequence is CASSLAQANYGYTF. The DNA of the CDR3 is TGTGCCAGCAGCTTAGCCCAGGCTAACTATGGCTACACCTTC. The full variable domain, completed using reference TRBV11-1 and TRBJ1-2, is EAEVAQSPRYKITEKSQAVAFWCDPISGHATLYWYRQILGQGPELLVQFQDESVVDDSQLPKDRFSAERLKGVDSTLKIQPAELGDSAMYLCASSLAQANYGYTFGSGTRLTVV.

In this sample, this clonotype turned up many times. The V call is TRBV7-2, the J call TRBJ2-1, with unresolved D. The CDR3 extends over 12 amino acids. V shed 4 bases and J shed 10 bases, with 11 bases lying between them. Germline values: CDR1 SGHTA, CDR2 FQGNSA. The CDR3 protein is CASSSLAREQFF. DNA for the CDR3: TGTGCCAGCAGCTCATTAGCTCGGGAGCAGTTCTTC.

This clonotype has ten or more counts. This chain joins TRBV5-6 and TRBJ2-2; TRBD2 might be the D (5 bases). Germline CDR1 SGHDT, CDR2 YYEEEE. The ends were cut back, 4 bases at V and 4 bases at J, with 20 bases in the middle. The CDR3 consists of 17 residues. CDR3 loop: CASSPGSMGSGTGELFF. The CDR3 DNA follows: TGTGCCAGCAGCCCGGGGTCGATGGGGTCCGGCACCGGGGAGCTGTTTTTT.

In its sample, this clonotype was seen many times. This chain joins TRBV27 and TRBJ2-7; no reliable D call. The germline gives CDR1 MNHEY, CDR2 SMNVEV (reference sequence). The CDR3 has 13 residues. V shed 5 bases and J shed 0 bases, with 8 bases lying between them. For the CDR3, the DNA is TGTGCCAGCAGTAGGCATAGCTCCTACGAGCAGTACTTC. This sequence encodes CASSRHSSYEQYF.

A single count supports this clonotype. Since a much larger clone is just one base distant, this may be a read error. This sequence joins TRBV7-9 and TRBJ2-5; D unresolved. CDR1 and CDR2 (germline): SEHNR, FQNEAQ (reference sequence). The CDR3 loop spans 14 amino acids. The ends were cut back, 7 bases at V and 7 bases at J, with 19 bases in the middle. The CDR3 loop reads CASIFHGVEMTQYF. In nucleotides, the CDR3 is TGTGCCAGCATCTTCCATGGGGTGGAGATGACCCAGTACTTC.

This clonotype was observed at least ten times. This chain links TRBV4-3 with TRBJ2-7, with TRBD2 matching over 9 bases. Per germline, CDR1 LGHNA and CDR2 YSLEER. The trim removed 1 base at V and 1 base at J, leaving 5 bases unmatched. The CDR3 contains 16 residues. The CDR3 sequence is CASSQVAGGLSYEQYF. CDR3 nucleotide sequence: TGCGCCAGCAGCCAAGTGGCGGGAGGGCTTTCCTACGAGCAGTACTTC.

In this sample, this clonotype turned up many times. The chain carries TRBV5-4 and TRBJ1-1; 8 bases line up with TRBD1. CDR1 is SGHNT, CDR2 YYREEE, per germline (reference sequence). V gave up 0 bases and J gave up 9 bases; unmatched junction bases: 7. The CDR3 has 14 amino acids. The CDR3 DNA reads TGTGCCAGCAGCTTGGTAGGACAGGGTAGCCAAGCTTTCTTT. Residues: CASSLVGQGSQAFF.

This clonotype was observed at least ten times. The chain couples TRBV5-1 to TRBJ1-1; a possible D gene is TRBD1 (5 bases). Germline V gives CDR1 SGHRS, CDR2 YFSETQ. Trimming cost V 2 bases and J 3 bases, with 8 bases left between them. This CDR3 comprises 13 residues. The DNA of the CDR3 is TGCGCCAGCAGCTTTGCGGGGGACACTGAAGCTTTCTTT. Encoded protein: CASSFAGDTEAFF.

This clonotype showed up many times. The gene calls are TRBV20-1 and TRBJ2-7; 10 positions agree with TRBD1. The V segment lost 4 bases and the J segment 5 bases; nucleotides outside the gene matches: 5. Germline CDR1 reads DFQATT; CDR2 reads SNEGSKA (reference sequence). The CDR3 loop spans 13 amino acids. CDR3 bases: TGCAGTGCTAACGGACAGGGGGGCAACGAGCAGTACTTC. Protein product: CSANGQGGNEQYF.

This clonotype was detected many times. This chain uses TRBV19 with TRBJ1-5, with 7 bases that match TRBD1. Losses at the gene ends were 5 bases for V and 5 bases for J; bases not matched to a gene: 6. The CDR3 is 14 residues long. Germline V gives CDR1 LNHDA, CDR2 SQIVND (reference sequence). The CDR3 spells CASSPQGGYQPQHF. The CDR3 DNA is TGTGCCAGTAGTCCCCAGGGGGGTTATCAGCCCCAGCATTTT.

This clonotype has ten or more counts. The V call is TRBV28, the J call TRBJ2-5; D is unclear. Trimming took 6 bases from V and 5 from J, leaving 10 bases between them. This CDR3 is built from 12 residues. Germline-derived CDR1 and CDR2 are MDHEN and SYDVKM. DNA of the CDR3: TGTGCCAGCAGCCCCCAGTGGGAGACCCAGTACTTC. Translating it yields CASSPQWETQYF.

Many counts were recorded for this clonotype. The chain couples TRBV28 to TRBJ2-1, with D maybe TRBD2 (5 bases). This CDR3 spans 15 amino acids. Germline V gene lookup returns CDR1 MDHEN and CDR2 SYDVKM. V lost 3 bases and J lost 9, with 18 bases in between. The CDR3 coding sequence is TGTGCCAGCAGTTTCTCAACTAGGATCTATAGTGAGCAGTTCTTC. This codes for CASSFSTRIYSEQFF. Full variable domain (rest looked up from reference TRBV28 and TRBJ2-1): DVKVTQSSRYLVKRTGEKVFLECVQDMDHENMFWYRQDPGLGLRLIYFSYDVKMKEKGDIPEGYSVSREKKERFSLILESASTNQTSMYLCASSFSTRIYSEQFFGPGTRLTVL.

Of note for this clonotype: This clone may be a read error of a much larger clone one base away. V is TRBV3-1 and J is TRBJ2-3, with a tentative D call TRBD2 (5 bases). The CDR3 sequence is 14 residues long. CDR1 LGHDT and CDR2 YNNKEL come from the germline V gene (reference sequence). CDR3 residues: CASSQEVGRDTQDF. In nucleotides, the CDR3 is TGTGCCAGCAGCCAAGAAGTTGGCCGGGATACGCAGGATTTT.

A few counts support this clonotype. This chain uses TRBV23-1 with TRBJ2-2; D may be TRBD1 (6 bases). TRBV23-1 is an open reading frame whose function is uncertain. The V end was cut by 10 bases, the J end by 1 base, with 16 bases between. CDR3 length: 15 amino acids. The CDR3: CAIRSDSENTGELFF. CDR3 DNA: TGCGCCATTAGATCGGACAGTGAGAACACCGGGGAGCTGTTTTTT.